Presented here are 20 T cell receptor beta chains from one specimen sequenced in a study of graft-versus-host responses after intestinal transplantation (dated by TCRdb to 2020 to 2023). Library preparation employed the immunoSEQ multiplex PCR assay. Imported from immuneACCESS, the table was reduced by TCRdb to in-frame sequences with V and J called. These copies leave out some clones; in studies compared against another copy, an unresolved V gene accounts for under half, and the cause of the remainder is not known. This sample has roughly 20,000 clones in its table, and roughly 70% of those were observed once. 8% of the sample is taken by the ten largest. To isolate intraepithelial and lamina propria lymphocytes from graft specimens, dithiothreitol, EDTA incubations and collagenase D digestion were used. The sample here was ileum tissue, taken roughly three weeks after intestinal transplant. Source of these receptors: a human patient who received an intestinal transplant, so some T cells may come from the graft donor.

V usage is TRBV9 and J usage is TRBJ2-3; D is perhaps TRBD2 (6 bases). Germline CDR1 reads SGDLS; CDR2 reads YYNGEE. Trimming left V 5 bases short and J 4 bases short, with 11 bases between. The CDR3 covers 13 residues. CDR3 nucleotide sequence: TGTGCCAGCAGGGGACTTTCTTCAGATACGCAGTATTTT. Residues: CASRGLSSDTQYF. Supplemented by reference TRBV9 and TRBJ2-3, the full variable domain reads DSGVTQTPKHLITATGQRVTLRCSPRSGDLSVYWYQQSLDQGLQFLIQYYNGEERAKGNILERFSAQQFPDLHSELNLSSLELGDSALYFCASRGLSSDTQYFGPGTRLTVL.

This chain uses TRBV5-1 with TRBJ2-7, with 14 positions matching TRBD2. V lost 0 bases, J lost 4 bases, and 0 bases stayed unmatched. The CDR3 spans 15 residues. The V gene's germline CDR1 is SGHRS and CDR2 YFSETQ. CDR3: CASSLGTSGRYEQYF. For the CDR3, the DNA is TGCGCCAGCAGCTTGGGGACTAGCGGGAGGTACGAGCAGTACTTC.

J is TRBJ1-5 and V is TRBV6-5; maybe TRBD1 (5 bases). The V gene's germline CDR1 is MNHEY and CDR2 SVGAGI. The V end lost 5 bases, the J end lost 3 bases, and 11 bases lay between the germline ends. CDR3 length equals 14 residues. CDR3 coding DNA: TGTGCCAGCAGTCCTGGACATTACAATCAGCCCCAGCATTTT. It encodes CASSPGHYNQPQHF.

This clone was counted once. The V gene is TRBV27, the J gene TRBJ1-2; possibly TRBD1 for D (6 bases). Looked up from germline, CDR1 is MNHEY and CDR2 is SMNVEV (reference sequence). This CDR3 has 14 residues. V was trimmed by 0 bases and J by 5 bases, leaving 10 bases between them. The CDR3 here is CASSLSQGAYGYTF. The CDR3, as DNA: TGTGCCAGCAGTTTATCACAGGGTGCTTATGGCTACACCTTC.

The chain uses TRBV7-9 and TRBJ1-2, with 8 bases fitting TRBD1. Germline CDR1 SEHNR, CDR2 FQNEAQ (reference sequence). Trimming cost V 5 bases and J 2 bases; bases outside gene matches: 7. This CDR3 has 15 amino acids. CDR3 amino acids: CASSTGQGGNYGYTF. For the CDR3, the DNA is TGTGCCAGCAGCACCGGACAGGGCGGGAACTATGGCTACACCTTC.

The chain carries TRBV6-5 and TRBJ2-7; 7 nucleotides match TRBD1. The germline V gene has CDR1 MNHEY and CDR2 SVGAGI. Trimming removed 6 bases from V and 2 bases from J; junction bases left unmatched: 4. There are 13 residues in the CDR3. The CDR3 DNA is TGTGCCAGCAGGGAGACAGGGACCTACGAGCAGTACTTC. This codes for CASRETGTYEQYF.

This clone has a handful of counts. The J gene is TRBJ2-3, the V gene TRBV2; 8 bases line up with TRBD2. Germline CDR1 is SNHLY and CDR2 is FYNNEI. The length of the CDR3 is 16 residues. The ends lost 4 bases at V and 0 bases at J; junction bases unmatched: 6. The CDR3 reads CASSGPSGQSTDTQYF. CDR3 nucleotides: TGTGCCAGCAGTGGCCCTAGCGGGCAAAGCACAGATACGCAGTATTTT.

The chain recombines TRBV21-1 with TRBJ1-5; the DNA was not used to check the table's D call, TRBD1. TRBV21-1 is shown as a pseudogene. The CDR3 covers 13 residues. The CDR3 DNA reads TGTGCCAGCAGCGACTACAGGGGCAAGCCCCAGCATTTT. Translating gives CASSDYRGKPQHF.

In this sample, this clone turned up once. The chain combines TRBV5-8 with TRBJ1-2; D gene uncertain. CDR1 and CDR2 from the germline V gene are SGHTS and YDEGEE. The CDR3 length is 17 residues. The V and J ends lost 1 base and 0 bases respectively, with 16 bases between them. The CDR3 is CASSLFIFREPNYGYTF. The CDR3 DNA is TGTGCCAGCAGCTTGTTCATTTTCCGAGAGCCTAACTATGGCTACACCTTC.

The gene calls are TRBV28 and TRBJ2-4, with D perhaps TRBD2 (7 bases). V was shortened by 7 bases and J by 2 bases, with 24 bases between the two germline ends. Germline V gene sequence: CDR1 MDHEN, CDR2 SYDVKM. The CDR3 is 18 amino acids. CDR3 sequence: CASKGGGAWGGSKNIQYF. The DNA of the CDR3 is TGTGCCAGCAAAGGGGGGGGCGCGTGGGGAGGATCCAAAAACATTCAGTACTTC.

This chain joins TRBV5-8 and TRBJ2-5, with 8 bases aligning to TRBD2. The last part of the DNA fits TRBJ2-7 better; the J call may be wrong. The CDR3 is 14 residues long. Germline CDR1 is SGHTS and CDR2 is YDEGEE. CDR3 DNA sequence: TGTGCCAGCAGTTATAGCGGGACCGGCTACGAGCAGTACTTC. The encoded protein is CASSYSGTGYEQYF.

The chain uses TRBV30 and TRBJ2-1, with a weak D call TRBD2 (7 bases). In germline, CDR1 is GTSNPN, CDR2 SVGIG (reference sequence). V was cut by 3 bases and J by 2 bases, with 14 bases left in between. The CDR3 consists of 15 residues. The CDR3 here is CAWSEGGGAYNEQFF. In nucleotides, the CDR3 is TGTGCCTGGAGCGAAGGAGGGGGGGCCTACAATGAGCAGTTCTTC.

This clone was seen a handful of times. The chain carries TRBV7-9 and TRBJ1-5; tentatively, D is TRBD1 (6 bases). The ends were cut back, 1 base at V and 11 bases at J, with 6 bases in the middle. CDR1 SEHNR and CDR2 FQNEAQ come from the germline V gene (reference sequence). CDR3 length: 11 residues. The CDR3 DNA reads as TGTGCCAGCAGCTTAGAGGGGGCCCAGCATTTT. This codes for CASSLEGAQHF.

The chain couples TRBV7-2 to TRBJ2-3, with 11 bases that match TRBD2. Germline CDR1 and CDR2: SGHTA and FQGNSA. V shed 1 base and J 4 bases; nucleotides not matched to a gene: 10. This CDR3 is built from 18 residues. The CDR3 sequence is CASSLVGDLAGGADTQYF. The DNA for the CDR3 is TGTGCCAGCAGCTTAGTGGGCGACCTAGCGGGGGGAGCAGATACGCAGTATTTT. The variable domain in full, completed from reference TRBV7-2 and TRBJ2-3, reads GAGVSQSPSNKVTEKGKDVELRCDPISGHTALYWYRQSLGQGLEFLIYFQGNSAPDKSGLPSDRFSAERTGGSVSTLTIQRTQQEDSAVYLCASSLVGDLAGGADTQYFGPGTRLTVL.

This clone has only a few counts. The V gene is TRBV29-1, the J gene TRBJ2-7; D possibly corresponds to TRBD1 (6 bases). Germline V gives CDR1 SQVTM, CDR2 ANQGSEA. With 1 base removed from V and 0 bases from J, the gap between germline ends came to 7 bases. This CDR3 spans 13 amino acids. The CDR3 sequence is CSVEGDTSYEQYF. In nucleotides, the CDR3 is TGCAGCGTTGAAGGGGACACCTCCTACGAGCAGTACTTC.

This clone was observed a single time. This rearrangement joins TRBV28 to TRBJ1-1; weak D call: TRBD1 (5 bases). The CDR3 spans 17 residues. Trimming cost V 2 bases and J 2 bases, with 18 bases left between them. Per germline, CDR1 MDHEN and CDR2 SYDVKM. Here the CDR3 reads CASSLNRWGRVNTEAFF. The CDR3 nucleotides read TGTGCCAGCAGTTTAAACCGTTGGGGCAGGGTAAACACTGAAGCTTTCTTT.

This chain uses TRBV4-1 with TRBJ2-7; 10 bases match TRBD2. CDR1 and CDR2 (germline): MGHRA, YSYEKL. The CDR3 is made up of 17 amino acids. The trim removed 4 bases at V and 3 bases at J, leaving 12 bases unmatched. DNA for the CDR3: TGCGCCAGCAGCCCGACGGTGCTAGCGGGAGAGTTCTACGAGCAGTACTTC. Translated: CASSPTVLAGEFYEQYF.

This clone was found a few times. The chain links TRBV29-1 to TRBJ2-5; D gene unclear. The CDR3 has 11 amino acids. CDR1 and CDR2 (germline): SQVTM, ANQGSEA. The V end was cut by 3 bases, the J end by 5 bases, with 7 bases between. CDR3 region: CSVERGETQYF. In DNA, the CDR3 is TGCAGCGTTGAGCGAGGTGAGACCCAGTACTTC.

This clone was observed once. The rearrangement links TRBV4-1 to TRBJ2-1, with 9 bases identical to TRBD1. Germline V gene sequence: CDR1 MGHRA, CDR2 YSYEKL. CDR3 length: 15 amino acids. Trimming at V came to 0 bases and at J to 4 bases, leaving 1 base not matched to a gene. CDR3 loop: CASSQDGTGYNEQFF. In DNA, the CDR3 is TGCGCCAGCAGCCAAGATGGGACAGGGTACAATGAGCAGTTCTTC.

The CDR3 loop reads CSVETGASYEQYF. In DNA form, the CDR3 reads TGCAGCGTTGAAACTGGGGCCTCCTACGAGCAGTACTTC. The chain links TRBV29-1 to TRBJ2-7; tentatively, D is TRBD1 (5 bases). Deletions cut 2 bases from V and 0 bases from J, with 8 bases between. This CDR3 is built from 13 residues. The germline CDR1 and CDR2 sequences are SQVTM and ANQGSEA.